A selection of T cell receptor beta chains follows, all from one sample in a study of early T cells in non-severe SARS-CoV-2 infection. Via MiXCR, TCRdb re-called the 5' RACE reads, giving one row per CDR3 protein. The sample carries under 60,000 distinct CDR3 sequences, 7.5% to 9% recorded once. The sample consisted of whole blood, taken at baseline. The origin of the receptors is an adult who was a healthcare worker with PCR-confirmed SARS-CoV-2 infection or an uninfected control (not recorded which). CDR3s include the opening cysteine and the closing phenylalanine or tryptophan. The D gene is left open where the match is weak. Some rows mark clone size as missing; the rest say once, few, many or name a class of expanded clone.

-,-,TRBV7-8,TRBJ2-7,CASSLGLASEQYF,TGTGCCAGCAGCTTGGGCCTAGCGAGCGAGCAGTACTTC
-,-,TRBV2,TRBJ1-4,CASSIGTAGNEKLFF,TGTGCCAGCAGCATAGGGACCGCCGGGAACGAAAAACTGTTTTTT
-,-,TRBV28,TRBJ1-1,CASRRVGEAFF,TGTGCCAGCAGGAGGGTGGGGGAAGCTTTCTTT
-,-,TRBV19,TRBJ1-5,CASSIEISNQPQHF,TGTGCCAGTAGTATAGAAATTAGCAATCAGCCCCAGCATTTT
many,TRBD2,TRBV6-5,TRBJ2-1,CATLPAGSYNEQFF,TGTGCCACCCTACCAGCGGGGTCCTACAATGAGCAGTTCTTC
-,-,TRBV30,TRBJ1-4,CAWSRNEKLFF,TGTGCCTGGAGTCGTAATGAAAAACTGTTTTTT
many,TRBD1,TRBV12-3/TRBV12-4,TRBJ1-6,CASLRDRGSPLHF,TGTGCCAGCCTGCGGGACAGGGGTTCACCCCTCCACTTT
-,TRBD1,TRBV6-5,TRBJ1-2,CASRDRGRNYGYTF,TGTGCCAGCAGGGACAGGGGGCGGAACTATGGCTACACCTTC
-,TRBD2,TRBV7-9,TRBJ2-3,CASHRGSGDTQYF,TGTGCCAGCCATCGCGGGAGCGGAGATACGCAGTATTTT
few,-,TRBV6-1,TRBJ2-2,CASSPSAQVKRELFF,TGTGCCAGCAGCCCATCCGCGCAGGTCAAGAGGGAGCTGTTTTTT
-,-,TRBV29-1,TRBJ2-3,CTLVDDTDTQYF,TGCACCTTGGTGGATGACACAGATACGCAGTATTTT
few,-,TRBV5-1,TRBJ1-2,CASSLEGPYGYTF,TGCGCCAGCAGCTTGGAGGGGCCCTATGGCTACACCTTC
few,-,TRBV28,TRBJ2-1,CASSTLRASYNEQFF,TGTGCCAGCAGTACCCTGCGGGCCTCCTACAATGAGCAGTTCTTC
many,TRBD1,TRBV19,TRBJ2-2,CASSRTGLTGELFF,TGTGCCAGTAGCCGGACAGGATTAACCGGGGAGCTGTTTTTT
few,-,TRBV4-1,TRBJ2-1,CASSYVGGPSSYNEQFF,TGCGCCAGCAGCTACGTGGGCGGCCCTAGCTCCTACAATGAGCAGTTCTTC
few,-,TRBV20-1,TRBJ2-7,CSASRDTAYEQYF,TGCAGTGCTAGCCGGGACACTGCCTACGAGCAGTACTTC
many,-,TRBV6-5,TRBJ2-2,CASSSQGNTGELFF,TGTGCCAGCAGTTCCCAGGGGAACACCGGGGAGCTGTTTTTT
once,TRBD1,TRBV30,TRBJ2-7,CARSWGQGDYEQYF,TGTGCCAGGAGTTGGGGACAGGGGGACTACGAGCAGTACTTC
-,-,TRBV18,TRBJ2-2,CASSPIRGELFF,TGTGCCAGCTCACCGATCCGCGGGGAGCTGTTTTTT
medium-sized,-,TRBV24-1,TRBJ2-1,CATSDAGTEQFF,TGTGCCACCAGTGATGCCGGGACAGAGCAGTTCTTC
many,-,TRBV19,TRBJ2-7,CASSPGDHYEQYF,TGTGCCAGTAGTCCCGGGGACCACTACGAGCAGTACTTC
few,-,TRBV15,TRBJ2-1,CATSTPPSYNEQFF,TGTGCCACCAGCACCCCCCCCTCCTACAATGAGCAGTTCTTC
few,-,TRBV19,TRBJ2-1,CASCIIWTSYNEQFF,TGTGCCAGTTGTATAATCTGGACCTCCTACAATGAGCAGTTCTTC
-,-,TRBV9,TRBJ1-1,CASSARQMNTEAFF,TGTGCCAGCAGCGCAAGACAGATGAACACTGAAGCTTTCTTT
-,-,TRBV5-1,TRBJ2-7,CASSLKSVNSPPGHEQYF,TGCGCCAGCAGCTTGAAATCAGTTAATTCTCCCCCGGGTCACGAGCAGTACTTC
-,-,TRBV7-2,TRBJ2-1,CASTESAVSYNEQFF,TGTGCCAGCACCGAGTCCGCCGTCTCCTACAATGAGCAGTTCTTC
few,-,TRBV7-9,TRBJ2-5,CASSLVLETQYF,TGTGCCAGCAGCTTAGTTTTAGAGACCCAGTACTTC
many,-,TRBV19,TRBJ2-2,CASSIVRAGLNTGELFF,TGTGCCAGTAGTATAGTACGAGCGGGCTTGAACACCGGGGAGCTGTTTTTT
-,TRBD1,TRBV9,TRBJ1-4,CASSVAGGGFGEKLFF,TGTGCCAGCAGCGTAGCCGGAGGGGGCTTCGGTGAAAAACTGTTTTTT
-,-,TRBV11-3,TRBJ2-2,CASRIALGLSTGELFF,TGTGCCAGCAGAATTGCTTTGGGACTCTCGACCGGGGAGCTGTTTTTT
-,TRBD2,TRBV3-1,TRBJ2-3,CASQSISGGGTDTQYF,TGTGCCAGCCAATCCATTAGCGGGGGGGGCACAGATACGCAGTATTTT
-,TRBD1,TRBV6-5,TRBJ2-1,CASSRTPTWTGELDEQFF,TGTGCCAGCAGCCGAACGCCGACCTGGACAGGGGAATTGGATGAGCAGTTCTTC
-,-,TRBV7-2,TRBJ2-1,CASSLVGSYNEQFF,TGTGCCAGCAGCTTAGTGGGGTCCTACAATGAGCAGTTCTTC
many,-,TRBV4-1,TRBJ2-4,CASSPDPVKGNIQYF,TGCGCCAGCAGCCCAGACCCCGTAAAGGGAAACATTCAGTACTTC
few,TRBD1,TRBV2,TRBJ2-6,CAIGTGSFSGANVLTF,TGTGCCATCGGGACAGGGTCATTTTCTGGGGCCAACGTCCTGACTTTC
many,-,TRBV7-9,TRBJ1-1,CASSRQNTEAFF,TGTGCCAGCAGCCGTCAAAACACTGAAGCTTTCTTT
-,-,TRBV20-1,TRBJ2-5,CSAREVNSAAPETQYF,TGCAGTGCTAGAGAGGTCAATTCGGCTGCCCCGGAGACCCAGTACTTC
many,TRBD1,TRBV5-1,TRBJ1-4,CASSKGTGGIEKLFF,TGCGCCAGCAGCAAAGGGACAGGGGGCATTGAAAAACTGTTTTTT
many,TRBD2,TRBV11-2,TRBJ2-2,CASSLALSGSRELFF,TGTGCCAGCAGTTTGGCCCTTAGCGGGAGTAGGGAGCTGTTTTTT
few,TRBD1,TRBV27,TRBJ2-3,CASSFLRDSSSTDTQYF,TGTGCCAGCAGTTTCCTAAGGGACAGTTCTAGCACAGATACGCAGTATTTT
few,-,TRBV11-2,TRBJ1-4,CASSLTDPYEKLFF,TGTGCCAGCAGCTTGACAGACCCTTATGAAAAACTGTTTTTT
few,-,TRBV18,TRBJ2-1,CASSPPDTRNEQFF,TGTGCCAGCTCACCACCAGATACGCGCAATGAGCAGTTCTTC
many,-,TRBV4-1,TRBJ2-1,CASSHQGFGSNEQFF,TGCGCCAGCAGCCACCAGGGGTTCGGAAGCAATGAGCAGTTCTTC
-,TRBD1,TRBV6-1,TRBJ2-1,CASSEATGGNEQFF,TGTGCCAGCAGTGAAGCGACAGGGGGCAATGAGCAGTTCTTC
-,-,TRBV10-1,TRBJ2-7,CASSEKRCLYEQYF,TGCGCCAGCAGCGAGAAGCGGTGTCTTTACGAGCAGTACTTC